Following are 16 T cell receptor beta chains from one sample sequenced in a study of cytomegalovirus exposure and HLA in healthy donors. The table came from immunoSEQ multiplex PCR; TCRdb's copy has only in-frame clones and leaves some out. The sample consists of about 190,000 clones, roughly 84% of them appearing once. Sequenced sample: PBMCs. These receptor sequences come from a man aged 18 to 30 in good health and CMV-seropositive.

The chain links TRBV7-3 to TRBJ2-2; tentative D call: TRBD2 (6 bases). Germline loops: CDR1 SGHTA, CDR2 FQGTGA. With 4 bases removed from V and 4 bases from J, the gap between germline ends came to 19 bases. The CDR3 spans 17 residues. The CDR3 reads CASSSSLGGAGTGELFF. CDR3 nucleotide sequence: TGTGCCAGCAGCTCCTCCTTGGGGGGAGCGGGCACCGGGGAGCTGTTTTTT.

The CDR3 loop is CSVEGQGETQYF. DNA of the CDR3: TGCAGCGTTGAGGGACAGGGGGAGACCCAGTACTTC. The V call is TRBV29-1, the J call TRBJ2-5; 10 bases align to TRBD1. Germline-derived CDR1 and CDR2 are SQVTM and ANQGSEA. This CDR3 is built from 12 residues. V gave up 3 bases and J gave up 5 bases; unmatched junction bases: 0.

The V call is TRBV18, the J call TRBJ2-7, with 13 bases aligning to TRBD2. V dropped 3 bases and J dropped 7; count of bases not matched to a gene: 9. The CDR3 is 16 amino acids. Germline loops: CDR1 KGHSH, CDR2 LQKENI. The CDR3 protein is CASSPIGTSGTWEQYF. CDR3 DNA: TGTGCCAGCTCACCTATCGGGACTAGCGGGACCTGGGAGCAGTACTTC.

The chain combines TRBV7-8 with TRBJ2-3; the D is unclear. Looked up from germline, CDR1 is SGHVS and CDR2 is FQNEAQ. CDR3 length: 12 amino acids. The V end lost 6 bases, the J end lost 5 bases, and 9 bases lay between the germline ends. CDR3 in amino acids: CASREAGDTQYF. CDR3 DNA sequence: TGTGCCAGCAGGGAAGCAGGAGATACGCAGTATTTT.

The CDR3 DNA reads as TGTGCCAGCAGTGCGGCTAGCGGGAGGAAGGAGACCCAGTACTTC. Translated: CASSAASGRKETQYF. The rearrangement joins TRBV2 to TRBJ2-5; 11 bases fit TRBD2. The CDR3 extends over 15 amino acids. Germline V CDR1 and CDR2: SNHLY, FYNNEI. After removal of 4 bases from V and 5 bases from J, the junction contained 6 bases not matched to a gene.

The chain joins TRBV5-4 to TRBJ2-7, with 7 positions matching TRBD2. The CDR3 sequence is 12 residues long. Germline V gene sequence: CDR1 SGHNT, CDR2 YYREEE (reference sequence). The V segment lost 4 bases and the J segment 7 bases; nucleotides outside the gene matches: 5. The CDR3 coding sequence is TGTGCCAGCAGCCACGCAGCGGGGGAGCAGTACTTC. Translation: CASSHAAGEQYF.

The CDR3: CASSFGETSYEQYF. CDR3 DNA: TGTGCCAGCAGCTTTGGTGAAACTTCCTACGAGCAGTACTTC. The V and J genes are TRBV7-2 and TRBJ2-7; D unresolved. CDR1 is SGHTA and CDR2 is FQGNSA in the germline V gene. The CDR3 is made up of 14 amino acids. The germline V and J ends were trimmed by 3 bases and 1 base, with 10 bases remaining between them.

The chain has TRBV9 and TRBJ2-7, with 16 bases lining up with TRBD2. Germline CDR1 and CDR2: SGDLS and YYNGEE. The CDR3 loop spans 16 amino acids. Trimming took 3 bases from V and 5 from J; bases not matched to a gene: 5. CDR3: CASSAGTSGREDEQYF. CDR3 bases: TGTGCCAGCAGCGCCGGGACTAGCGGGAGGGAGGACGAGCAGTACTTC.

V usage is TRBV28 and J usage is TRBJ2-2, with TRBD1 identical over 7 bases. The ends lost 4 bases at V and 5 bases at J; junction bases unmatched: 7. The CDR3 length is 15 residues. The germline V gene has CDR1 MDHEN and CDR2 SYDVKM. The CDR3 here is CASSSQGVPTGELFF. The CDR3 bases are TGTGCCAGCAGTTCCCAGGGGGTCCCGACCGGGGAGCTGTTTTTT.

The chain combines TRBV19 with TRBJ1-1; D gene unclear. The CDR3 sequence is 13 residues long. CDR1 and CDR2 from the germline V gene are LNHDA and SQIVND (reference sequence). Between the trimmed V and J ends, which lost 7 bases and 6 bases, there was a span of 15 bases. CDR3 sequence (DNA): TGTGCCAGTAAGAGTGCTTATTCGGCTGAAGCTTTCTTT. Protein sequence: CASKSAYSAEAFF. Full variable domain (rest looked up from reference TRBV19 and TRBJ1-1): DGGITQSPKYLFRKEGQNVTLSCEQNLNHDAMYWYRQDPGQGLRLIYYSQIVNDFQKGDIAEGYSVSREKKESFPLTVTSAQKNPTAFYLCASKSAYSAEAFFGQGTRLTVV.

A single count supports this clone. The chain carries TRBV28 and TRBJ2-7, with a possible D match to TRBD1 (5 bases). Germline loops: CDR1 MDHEN, CDR2 SYDVKM. The V end lost 5 bases, the J end lost 1 base, and 12 bases lay between the germline ends. The CDR3 covers 14 residues. CDR3 DNA: TGTGCCAGCAGTCCGCGGACAAATTCCTACGAGCAGTACTTC. It codes for CASSPRTNSYEQYF.

J is TRBJ2-1 and V is TRBV7-9, with TRBD2 identical over 10 bases. Germline values: CDR1 SEHNR, CDR2 FQNEAQ (reference sequence). Trimming took 10 bases from V and 2 from J; bases not matched to a gene: 5. The CDR3 has 14 amino acids. The CDR3 region has the DNA TGTGCCATACTAGCGGGATCTACCTACAATGAGCAGTTCTTC. Translation gives CAILAGSTYNEQFF.

This chain connects TRBV6-5 to TRBJ2-5, with a tentative D call TRBD2 (5 bases). The CDR3 covers 15 residues. Germline V gives CDR1 MNHEY, CDR2 SVGAGI. The V and J ends lost 3 bases and 5 bases respectively, with 16 bases between them. CDR3 bases: TGTGCCAGCAGTTATGCGGGTTCTGTCGGGGAGACCCAGTACTTC. Translation gives CASSYAGSVGETQYF.

This sequence joins TRBV27 and TRBJ2-3; possibly TRBD2 for D (6 bases). There are 18 residues in the CDR3. V was shortened by 1 base and J by 4 bases, with 21 bases between the two germline ends. Germline V CDR1 and CDR2: MNHEY, SMNVEV (reference sequence). The CDR3 spells CASSLFFRRRDLADTQYF. The CDR3 region has the DNA TGTGCCAGCAGTTTATTTTTTCGACGGCGGGATCTGGCAGATACGCAGTATTTT.

V gene TRBV19 combines with J gene TRBJ2-1; TRBD2 is a possible D gene (6 bases). V was shortened by 0 bases and J by 8 bases, with 11 bases between the two germline ends. The CDR3 runs 14 residues. Germline loops: CDR1 LNHDA, CDR2 SQIVND (reference sequence). CDR3 loop: CASSIDRASDEQFF. The CDR3 DNA sequence: TGTGCCAGTAGTATAGATCGGGCTAGCGATGAGCAGTTCTTC.

V gene TRBV2 combines with J gene TRBJ1-1, with D maybe TRBD1 (6 bases). Trimming pared 7 bases from V and 0 bases from J, leaving 12 bases between. This CDR3 spans 14 amino acids. CDR1 is SNHLY and CDR2 is FYNNEI in the germline V gene. CDR3 residues: CASTKDSLNTEAFF. CDR3 nucleotide sequence: TGTGCCAGCACCAAGGACAGTTTGAACACTGAAGCTTTCTTT. Using reference TRBV2 and TRBJ1-1 for the parts outside the CDR3, the full variable domain is EPEVTQTPSHQVTQMGQEVILRCVPISNHLYFYWYRQILGQKVEFLVSFYNNEISEKSEIFDDQFSVERPDGSNFTLKIRSTKLEDSAMYFCASTKDSLNTEAFFGQGTRLTVV.